A selection of T cell receptor beta chains follows, all from one sample in a study of shared clonotypes between healthy human individuals. The assay was immunoSEQ multiplex PCR, and TCRdb's table has in-frame clones only and misses some. In the table there are roughly 2.2 million clones, over 90% of which are singletons. The material sequenced was naive CD4+ T cells from PBMCs. Receptor source: a man aged 18 to 29 in good health. Some clones in this sample may be carry-over from other donors' samples. Each CDR3 is given with its conserved first and last residue. Fields, in order: clone size, V gene, J gene, D gene, CDR3 protein, CDR3 DNA. D genes are given only for firm matches. Only some rows state a clone size, as once, few, many or a class for expanded clones.

>NA|TRBV11-2|TRBJ1-6|NA
CASSLEPGGGGYNSPLHF
TGTGCCAGCAGCTTAGAACCCGGGGGCGGTGGGTATAATTCACCCCTCCACTTT
>once|TRBV15|TRBJ2-7|NA
CATSRDRGRQGEQYF
TGTGCCACCAGCAGGGACCGAGGGCGACAAGGGGAGCAGTACTTC
>NA|TRBV5-1|TRBJ2-7|TRBD2
CASSLGTSGSYEQYF
TGCGCCAGCAGCCTCGGGACTAGCGGGAGCTACGAGCAGTACTTC
>NA|TRBV27|TRBJ1-1|NA
CATKSRHLNTEAFF
TGTGCCACCAAAAGTCGGCATTTGAACACTGAAGCTTTCTTT
>NA|TRBV4-3|TRBJ2-3|TRBD2
CASSQDLRREAHTQYF
TGCGCCAGCAGCCAAGATTTACGACGGGAGGCCCATACGCAGTATTTT
>few|TRBV6-5|TRBJ2-5|TRBD2
CASSYSGGETQYF
TGTGCCAGCAGTTACTCGGGGGGGGAGACCCAGTACTTC
>NA|TRBV18|TRBJ2-2|TRBD2
CASARGLAGTGELFF
TGTGCCAGCGCTCGCGGACTAGCAGGGACCGGGGAGCTGTTTTTT
>NA|TRBV27|TRBJ1-1|NA
CASIKRADGEAFF
TGTGCCAGCATAAAGCGGGCGGACGGTGAAGCTTTCTTT
>NA|TRBV15|TRBJ1-2|TRBD1
CATSAHRGAPIGYTF
TGTGCCACCAGCGCGCACAGGGGGGCCCCGATTGGCTACACCTTC
>NA|TRBV5-3|TRBJ2-1|NA
CARSAGQGHNEQFF
TGTGCCAGAAGCGCGGGACAAGGGCACAATGAGCAGTTCTTC
>once|TRBV5-1|TRBJ1-4|NA
CASREQGTNEKLFF
TGCGCCAGCAGGGAACAGGGAACTAATGAAAAACTGTTTTTT
>NA|TRBV6-6|TRBJ2-4|TRBD2
CASSSSGRAAKNIQYF
TGTGCCAGCAGTTCGAGCGGGAGGGCTGCCAAAAACATTCAGTACTTC
>NA|TRBV29-1|TRBJ2-1|NA
CSGAPGALSGYNEQFF
TGCAGCGGTGCCCCCGGGGCCCTTAGCGGATACAATGAGCAGTTCTTC
>NA|TRBV27|TRBJ2-3|TRBD1
CASSLTGGRVRADTQYF
TGTGCCAGCAGTTTAACAGGGGGCCGGGTCCGCGCAGATACGCAGTATTTT
>NA|TRBV9|TRBJ2-2|NA
CASSVVTAGELFF
TGTGCCAGCAGCGTAGTAACAGCCGGGGAGCTGTTTTTT
>NA|TRBV11-2|TRBJ1-1|NA
CASSLTGPTEAFF
TGTGCCAGCAGCTTGACGGGGCCCACTGAAGCTTTCTTT
>NA|TRBV27|TRBJ1-5|NA
CASSIPRDSNQPQHF
TGTGCCAGCAGTATACCAAGAGATAGCAATCAGCCCCAGCATTTT
>NA|TRBV28|TRBJ2-3|NA
CASSLGGSTDTQYF
TGTGCCAGCAGTTTAGGGGGGAGTACAGATACGCAGTATTTT
>NA|TRBV6-6|TRBJ2-7|TRBD1
CASRDRGRGYEQYF
TGTGCCAGCAGGGACAGGGGGAGGGGATACGAGCAGTACTTC
>NA|TRBV4-2|TRBJ2-1|TRBD2
CASSQTSGPYNEQFF
TGTGCCAGCAGCCAAACTAGCGGGCCCTACAATGAGCAGTTCTTC
>once|TRBV4-3|TRBJ2-3|NA
CASSQDERIDTQYF
TGCGCCAGCAGCCAAGATGAGCGAATAGATACGCAGTATTTT
>NA|TRBV28|TRBJ2-5|NA
CASSLGAQETQYF
TGTGCCAGCAGCCTGGGGGCCCAAGAGACCCAGTACTTC
>NA|TRBV5-4|TRBJ2-7|NA
CASSLAAQGIDEQYF
TGTGCCAGCAGCTTGGCCGCGCAGGGGATCGACGAGCAGTACTTC
>NA|TRBV18|TRBJ1-2|NA
CASSPPRPDGYTF
TGTGCCAGCTCACCACCGAGGCCAGATGGCTACACCTTC
>NA|TRBV30|TRBJ1-4|NA
CAWTRGREKLFF
TGTGCCTGGACAAGGGGCAGGGAAAAACTGTTTTTT
>NA|TRBV10-3|TRBJ1-5|TRBD1
CAISPGTGLNQPQHF
TGTGCCATCAGCCCCGGGACAGGGCTTAATCAGCCCCAGCATTTT
>NA|TRBV29-1|TRBJ2-1|TRBD2
CSVKRLAGGPWSYNEQFF
TGCAGCGTAAAACGACTAGCGGGAGGGCCTTGGTCCTACAATGAGCAGTTCTTC
>NA|TRBV28|TRBJ2-3|NA
CASSTASLHSDTQYF
TGTGCCAGCAGTACCGCCTCGTTACACTCCGATACGCAGTATTTT
>NA|TRBV28|TRBJ2-5|TRBD2
CASSRGLAGAYQETQYF
TGTGCCAGCAGCCGGGGACTAGCGGGCGCGTACCAAGAGACCCAGTACTTC
>NA|TRBV5-1|TRBJ2-2|TRBD2
CASSLLAGGGTGELFF
TGCGCCAGCAGCTTGTTGGCGGGAGGGGGAACCGGGGAGCTGTTTTTT